These T cell receptor beta chains were read from a single sample in a study of T-cell memory formation after mild COVID-19. TCRdb processed the 5' RACE reads anew with MiXCR; each CDR3 protein has one entry. The sample includes about 470,000 distinct CDR3 sequences, roughly 20% of them seen just once. Sequenced sample: PBMCs or a T cell subset sorted from them (not recorded which). All receptors derive from an adult woman who had mild COVID-19 (a few samples of this study predate the infection). Cell type and time point are not known. Each CDR3 is given with its conserved first and last residue. The D gene is left open where the match is weak. Clone size, where shown, is once, few, many, or a class for clones that have expanded.

NA | TRBJ2-2 | TRBV29-1 | TRBD1 | CSVGQGATGELFF | TGCAGCGTCGGACAGGGGGCTACCGGGGAGCTGTTTTTT
NA | TRBJ2-7 | TRBV20-1 | TRBD2 | CSAKAGLAGGWRSYEQYF | TGCAGTGCCAAAGCGGGACTAGCGGGAGGTTGGAGGTCCTACGAGCAGTACTTC
NA | TRBJ2-1 | TRBV2 | NA | CASSEDPGSNEQFF | TGTGCCAGCAGTGAGGACCCGGGGAGCAATGAGCAGTTCTTC
NA | TRBJ1-5 | TRBV20-1 | NA | CSARKQGIQPQHF | TGCAGTGCTAGAAAACAGGGCATCCAGCCCCAGCATTTT
few | TRBJ2-2 | TRBV3-1 | NA | CASSHRRTTGELFF | TGTGCCAGCAGCCACAGACGAACCACCGGGGAGCTGTTTTTT
many | TRBJ2-5 | TRBV5-1 | NA | CASSLDRAETQYF | TGCGCCAGCAGCTTGGACAGGGCAGAGACCCAGTACTTC
few | TRBJ1-6 | TRBV12-3/TRBV12-4 | NA | CASSLQGIGSPLHF | TGTGCCAGCAGTTTGCAGGGTATCGGTTCACCCCTCCACTTT
NA | TRBJ1-5 | TRBV7-2 | NA | CASSLAPGVSNQPQHF | TGTGCCAGCAGCCTCGCCCCCGGGGTTAGCAATCAGCCCCAGCATTTT
few | TRBJ2-5 | TRBV24-1 | NA | CATSDRAQETQYF | TGTGCCACCAGTGACCGGGCCCAAGAGACCCAGTACTTC
few | TRBJ1-4 | TRBV6-1 | NA | CASLDLKLFF | TGTGCCAGCTTGGATTTAAAACTGTTTTTT
NA | TRBJ2-1 | TRBV7-3 | TRBD2 | CASSPGLAGAYSRSEQFF | TGTGCCAGCAGCCCGGGACTAGCGGGGGCCTACTCCCGGAGTGAGCAGTTCTTC
NA | TRBJ2-7 | TRBV12-3/TRBV12-4 | NA | CASSLPSPFYEQYF | TGTGCCAGCAGTCTCCCCTCGCCCTTCTACGAGCAGTACTTC
many | TRBJ2-7 | TRBV7-9 | NA | CASSNDRSAYEQYF | TGTGCCAGCAGCAACGACAGGAGTGCCTACGAGCAGTACTTC
few | TRBJ1-4 | TRBV5-6 | NA | CASRRQGLGNEKLFF | TGTGCCAGCAGACGCCAGGGGCTGGGTAATGAAAAACTGTTTTTT
NA | TRBJ2-7 | TRBV5-4 | NA | CASSYGAPYEQYF | TGTGCCAGCAGCTACGGGGCCCCCTACGAGCAGTACTTC
NA | TRBJ2-1 | TRBV20-1 | TRBD2 | CSARHPSSGRAYNEQFF | TGCAGTGCTAGACACCCTTCTAGCGGGAGGGCCTACAATGAGCAGTTCTTC
NA | TRBJ2-1 | TRBV2 | NA | CASSEAVTIDNEQFF | TGTGCCAGCAGTGAAGCGGTGACTATAGACAATGAGCAGTTCTTC
few | TRBJ1-3 | TRBV20-1 | NA | CSAAGFTGNTIYF | TGCAGTGCCGCAGGGTTCACTGGAAACACCATATATTTT
NA | TRBJ2-3 | TRBV5-1 | NA | CASTLGVGPTDTQYF | TGCGCCAGCACCCTGGGGGTAGGACCCACAGATACGCAGTATTTT
NA | TRBJ2-1 | TRBV24-1 | NA | CATAKPLNNEQFF | TGTGCCACCGCTAAGCCGCTTAACAATGAGCAGTTCTTC
NA | TRBJ1-4 | TRBV11-2 | TRBD1 | CASSSTGTAGEKLFF | TGTGCCAGCAGCTCTACCGGGACAGCGGGTGAAAAACTGTTTTTT
NA | TRBJ2-1 | TRBV4-1 | TRBD2 | CASSHPLSGGPYNEQFF | TGCGCCAGCAGCCATCCCCTTAGCGGGGGGCCGTACAATGAGCAGTTCTTC
NA | TRBJ2-5 | TRBV11-2 | NA | CASSQGGAQETQYF | TGTGCCAGCAGCCAGGGGGGAGCCCAAGAGACCCAGTACTTC
many | TRBJ2-1 | TRBV7-9 | NA | CASSLAASPSSYNEQFF | TGTGCCAGCAGCTTAGCCGCGTCCCCGAGCTCCTACAATGAGCAGTTCTTC
NA | TRBJ2-5 | TRBV7-6 | TRBD1 | CASSPYVGQGFETQYF | TGTGCCAGCAGCCCATACGTAGGACAGGGGTTCGAGACCCAGTACTTC
many | TRBJ1-2 | TRBV10-3 | NA | CAISDIQGAVSGYTF | TGTGCCATCAGTGACATACAGGGAGCAGTTAGTGGCTACACCTTC
NA | TRBJ1-6 | TRBV7-2 | NA | CASSQTSQGAYNSPLHF | TGTGCCAGCAGCCAGACGTCACAGGGCGCCTATAATTCACCCCTCCACTTT
few | TRBJ1-4 | TRBV12-3/TRBV12-4 | NA | CASSDRNEKLFF | TGTGCCAGCAGTGACCGCAATGAAAAACTGTTTTTT
few | TRBJ2-7 | TRBV24-1 | NA | CATSDPVEGSYEQYF | TGTGCCACCAGTGACCCCGTGGAGGGTTCCTACGAGCAGTACTTC
many | TRBJ2-1 | TRBV20-1 | NA | CTGREPSNEQFF | TGCACCGGCCGGGAGCCCAGCAATGAGCAGTTCTTC
NA | TRBJ2-1 | TRBV3-1 | NA | CASSQGLGGFYNEQFF | TGTGCCAGCAGCCAAGGGCTCGGGGGTTTTTACAATGAGCAGTTCTTC
NA | TRBJ1-2 | TRBV3-1 | NA | CASSQDSFVFSYGYTF | TGTGCCAGCAGCCAAGATTCATTTGTGTTCAGCTATGGCTACACCTTC
NA | TRBJ2-2 | TRBV27 | TRBD2 | CASSQLRGAGELFF | TGTGCCAGCAGCCAGCTGCGGGGGGCCGGGGAGCTGTTTTTT
NA | TRBJ1-4 | TRBV7-8 | NA | CASSLGGMANEKLFF | TGTGCCAGCAGCTTGGGGGGCATGGCTAATGAAAAACTGTTTTTT
NA | TRBJ1-2 | TRBV30 | TRBD1 | CAWRIPGAGGSSDGYTF | TGTGCCTGGCGAATACCCGGGGCAGGGGGCAGTTCGGATGGCTACACCTTC
NA | TRBJ2-2 | TRBV6-2/TRBV6-3 | TRBD1 | CASAGTEATGELFF | TGTGCCAGTGCCGGGACAGAGGCCACCGGGGAGCTGTTTTTT
NA | TRBJ2-7 | TRBV11-2 | NA | CASSLGRTLYEQYF | TGTGCCAGCAGCTTAGGCAGAACACTCTACGAGCAGTACTTC
NA | TRBJ2-1 | TRBV3-1 | NA | CASSRNRFDEQFF | TGTGCCAGCAGCCGGAACAGGTTCGATGAGCAGTTCTTC
NA | TRBJ2-7 | TRBV11-1 | NA | CASSSRQANYEQYF | TGTGCCAGCAGCTCACGACAGGCCAACTACGAGCAGTACTTC
NA | TRBJ2-1 | TRBV5-1 | TRBD2 | CASSGGGYYNEQFF | TGCGCCAGCAGCGGCGGGGGGTACTACAATGAGCAGTTCTTC
few | TRBJ2-7 | TRBV29-1 | TRBD1 | CSAGDRTSYEQYF | TGCAGCGCCGGGGACAGGACTTCCTACGAGCAGTACTTC
NA | TRBJ2-1 | TRBV3-1 | TRBD2 | CASSQEGTSGYNEQFF | TGTGCCAGCAGCCAAGAAGGGACTAGCGGTTACAATGAGCAGTTCTTC
few | TRBJ1-4 | TRBV21-1 | NA | CASSKKQLPNEKLFF | TGTGCCAGCAGCAAAAAACAGTTACCTAATGAAAAACTGTTTTTT
NA | TRBJ2-2 | TRBV19 | NA | CASSIGGAGGELFF | TGTGCCAGTAGTATAGGGGGGGCTGGCGGGGAGCTGTTTTTT
NA | TRBJ2-7 | TRBV5-4 | NA | CASSRGGLSYEQYF | TGTGCCAGCAGCCGGGGAGGCCTATCCTACGAGCAGTACTTC
NA | TRBJ2-2 | TRBV27 | TRBD2 | CASSPSWGLALTGELFF | TGTGCCAGCAGTCCTAGCTGGGGACTAGCCCTCACCGGGGAGCTGTTTTTT
NA | TRBJ1-1 | TRBV29-1 | NA | CSVLTRNTEAFF | TGCAGCGTTCTGACACGGAACACTGAAGCTTTCTTT
many | TRBJ2-2 | TRBV7-2 | NA | CASSLESGSVTGELFF | TGTGCCAGCAGCTTAGAATCAGGCTCCGTCACCGGGGAGCTGTTTTTT
NA | TRBJ2-7 | TRBV5-4 | NA | CASSSGHLYEQYF | TGTGCCAGCAGCTCGGGACACTTGTACGAGCAGTACTTC
NA | TRBJ2-1 | TRBV12-3/TRBV12-4 | TRBD2 | CASSLGAGTINEQFF | TGTGCCAGCAGTTTAGGAGCGGGGACGATCAATGAGCAGTTCTTC
many | TRBJ1-6 | TRBV7-9 | NA | CASSLGSPLHF | TGTGCCAGCAGCTTGGGTTCACCCCTCCACTTT